The present T cell receptor (beta chain) was sequenced within a study of blood T cell repertoires in COVID-19 (TCRdb year 2020). Concerning the study at large: The collaborator samples originated in the United States, Italy and Spain and spanned the acute and convalescent phases of COVID-19. The repertoires were released in a freely available public database intended as a resource for research on the immune response to SARS-CoV-2. Where available, HLA class I and class II types were taken from metadata supplied by the sample provider and were not determined by assay-based typing. The material from the prospective study consisted of cDNA or gDNA derived from T cells, B-cell-depleted T cells, or PBMCs. Sample metadata almost always included a de-identified subject ID, COVID-19 status, age in years and sex. Subjects who had been exposed to COVID-19, were actively infected with it, or had recovered from it provided the deeply sampled blood TCRbeta repertoires that made up the dataset. The samples were drawn from two sources: the first 160 participants of the ongoing ImmuneRACE study, and fewer than 1,500 subjects contributed by 6 global collaborators. Findings and caveats that apply to the study as a whole: The amount of clinical and demographic metadata varied by source and participant and was provided uncurated.

One collaborating source in Seattle enrolled patients while the patients were actively infected and followed the patients over time throughout the course of disease. Each collaborating institution followed its own protocols to collect whole blood in K2EDTA tubes. For TCRbeta analysis, collaborators shipped samples in one of three forms: frozen whole blood, isolated PBMCs, or DNA extracted from either of those sample types. Including cysteine and phenylalanine, the CDR3 has 15 amino acids. Only the CDR3 DNA stays, 45 bases, in frame from base 1. The germline V gene (reference sequence) supplies CDR1 SEHNR and CDR2 FQNEAQ. Relative to germline, V is 5 bases shorter and J is 0 bases shorter, with 13 bases between their ends. The immunoSEQ Assay, a bias-controlled multiplex PCR, was used to amplify TCRbeta CDR3 regions from genomic DNA. The study's own analysis went as follows. Within the assay, amplification of reference gene primers was used to estimate how many nucleated cells each sample contained. Sequence reads were collapsed and filtered to measure the absolute abundance of every unique TCRbeta CDR3 rearrangement. For each sample, productive Simpson clonality was calculated as the square root of Simpson's diversity index across productive rearrangements. Held by TCRdb, this immuneACCESS table contains in-frame sequences only and omits some clones. Under half of the omission traces to an unresolved V gene where checked; the cause of the rest is unknown. The V and J calls and clone size come from that table; D and trimming were worked out from the DNA. This sample has more than 300,000 clones in its table, and approximately 89% of those were observed once. The top ten clones comprise more than 9% of the sample.

With respect to this clone: This receptor's antigen is unknown. Base qualities are not provided; no much larger clone lies one nucleotide away.

This chain joins TRBV7-9 to TRBJ1-1; a tentative D match to TRBD1 spans 5 bases. This TCR came from a woman younger than 45 with COVID-19, enrolled during active disease. Source material: peripheral blood. Here the CDR3 is given as CASSPQGLLNTEAFF. The DNA is as follows: TGTGCCAGCAGCCCCCAGGGTTTGTTGAACACTGAAGCTTTCTTT.